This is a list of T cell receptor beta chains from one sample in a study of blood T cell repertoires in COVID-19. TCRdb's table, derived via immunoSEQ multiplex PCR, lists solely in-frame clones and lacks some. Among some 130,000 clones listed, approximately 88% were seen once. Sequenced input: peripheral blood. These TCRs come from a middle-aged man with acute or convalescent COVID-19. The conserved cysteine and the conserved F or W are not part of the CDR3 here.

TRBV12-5,ASGGDYGYT
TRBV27,ASSSSWGDNEQF
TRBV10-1,ASAAGDDTEAF
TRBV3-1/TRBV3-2,ASSRYSGRSTDTQY
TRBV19,ASSPQTGGGYVRETQY
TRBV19,ASRRLAASSYNEQF
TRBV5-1,ASSPGDSNYGYT
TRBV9,ASSDKSGRAREQF
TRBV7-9,ASSPMTGLNTEAF
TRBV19,ASSIETNQPQH
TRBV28,ASSSGQSSYNEQF
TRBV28,ASRSGGPSYEQY
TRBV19,ASTRSGVGNTIY
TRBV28,ASSETNRGGQY
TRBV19,ASVPQGAPEKLF
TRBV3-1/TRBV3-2,ASSQGGSSHD
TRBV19,ARLQQEMNTEAF
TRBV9,ASSVAGGPETQY
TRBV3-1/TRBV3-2,ASSQVDRGPSSYGYT
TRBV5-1,ASSRTGQLNQPQH
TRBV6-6,ASSLPQGNTEAF
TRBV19,ASSRDRGNQPQH
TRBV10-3,AISLGGAISYEQY
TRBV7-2,ASSSNRNSPLH
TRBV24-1,ATSDLQGPSTDTQY
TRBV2,ASSEALGGTGELF
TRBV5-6,ASSLGPGGRF
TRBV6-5,ASSYPKIEPNEQF
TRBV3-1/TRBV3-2,ASSQDQGGDTQY
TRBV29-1,SLQRGGVGTEAF
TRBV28,ASSFVGGSRGYT
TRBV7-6,ASSHGTSGYNEQF
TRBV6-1,ASSERSGWNYGYT
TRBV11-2,ASSRVPGSDTQY
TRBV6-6,ASGPGGITDTQY
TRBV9,ASSVDNRGDYGYT
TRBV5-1,ASSFGYDSSLLRREAF
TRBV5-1,ASSLGGSSGNTIY
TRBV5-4,ASSSGTGRGDTEAF
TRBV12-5,ASGGPQGAGEKLF
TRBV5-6,ASSHPRVGDEKLF
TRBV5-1,ASSPRSGGINEQY
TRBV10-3,AISELGQTNTEAF
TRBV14,ASSQGGWVAEAF
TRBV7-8,ASSLAYRGLGTEAF
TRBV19,ASSPTGGNYGYT
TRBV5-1,ASSETGPANTGELF
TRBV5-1,ASSLGTASSGANVLT
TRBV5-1,ASSASGTGVEKLF
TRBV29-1,SARTGVQTEAF
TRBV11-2,ASSSSGQQLF
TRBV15,ATSRDQGGAFAF
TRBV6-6,ASSWRLAGDIQY
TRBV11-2,ASRDRTSGSSYNEQF
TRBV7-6,ASSSGQGPFSGNTIY